One TCR beta chain is described in this entry. The data derive from a study of blood T cell repertoires in COVID-19. Turning to the study itself: Sites across the United States, Italy and Spain contributed samples from acute and convalescent COVID-19. Sources were T cells, B-cell-depleted T cells, or PBMCs; the material itself was cDNA or gDNA.

Source study methods: Cell counts per sample came from amplifying reference gene primers. TCRdb keeps only in-frame clones here, not all; method: immunoSEQ multiplex PCR. V, J and clone size are taken as reported in that table, and D and trimming were inferred from the DNA itself. Here the sample spans more than 65,000 clones, approximately 82% being singletons. V gave up 1 base and J gave up 4 bases; unmatched junction bases: 5. This CDR3 contains 15 residues. CDR1 is MGHRA and CDR2 is YSYEKL in the germline V gene. The rearrangement joins TRBV4-1 to TRBJ1-2, with TRBD1 identical over 8 bases. The sequence was obtained from a woman older than 75 with acute or convalescent COVID-19. The material sequenced was peripheral blood. The CDR3 region has the DNA TGCGCCAGCAGCCAAGGGCGGCAGGGGGCCTATGGCTACACCTTC. Its protein is CASSQGRQGAYGYTF.